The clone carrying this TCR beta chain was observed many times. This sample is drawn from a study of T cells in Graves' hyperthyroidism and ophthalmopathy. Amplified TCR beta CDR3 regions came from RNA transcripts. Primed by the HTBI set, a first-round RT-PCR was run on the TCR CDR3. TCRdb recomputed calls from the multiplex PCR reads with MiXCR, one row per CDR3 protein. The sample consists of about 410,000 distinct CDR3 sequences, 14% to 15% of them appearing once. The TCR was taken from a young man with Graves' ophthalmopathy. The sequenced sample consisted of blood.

The CDR3, as DNA: TGTGCCAGCAGCCCCGGGACAGGGGGGGACCTACTCACAGATACGCAGTATTTT. Amino acids: CASSPGTGGDLLTDTQYF. The chain employs TRBV11-3 and TRBJ2-3, with 11 bases that match TRBD1. The CDR3 sequence is 18 residues long. V lost 5 bases and J lost 2; bases outside the gene matches: 12. From germline, CDR1 is SGHNT and CDR2 YENEEA.